This is a list of T cell receptor beta chains from one sample in a study of blood T cells in healthy people across ages. TCRdb ran MiXCR on the 5' RACE reads and lists one entry per CDR3 protein. The sample has 1 million or so distinct CDR3 sequences, under 30% seen once; the top ten hold about 0.69%. These data are also associated with another study on T cells of mothers and their children.

Sequenced sample: blood. All receptors derive from a girl aged 2-15 years in good health. CDR3s include the opening cysteine and the closing phenylalanine or tryptophan. A D gene is named only where the DNA matches it firmly. Some rows mark clone size as missing; the rest say once, few, many or name a class of expanded clone.

CASSQIQGEQYF	TGCGCCAGCAGCCAGATCCAGGGCGAGCAGTACTTC	TRBV4-1	TRBJ2-7	few	.
CASSTPGQPINYGYTF	TGTGCCAGCAGTACTCCCGGACAGCCGATCAACTATGGCTACACCTTC	TRBV12-3/TRBV12-4	TRBJ1-2	.	.
CASDIWRNQPQHF	TGTGCCAGCGATATATGGAGGAATCAGCCCCAGCATTTT	TRBV28	TRBJ1-5	once	.
CASSLTTGESERTDTQYF	TGTGCCAGCAGTTTAACCACAGGGGAAAGTGAGAGGACAGATACGCAATATTTT	TRBV12-3/TRBV12-4	TRBJ2-3	few	TRBD1
CSARALRGYSGGTYEQYF	TGCAGTGCTCGCGCATTGCGGGGCTATTCGGGAGGGACCTACGAGCAGTACTTC	TRBV20-1	TRBJ2-7	few	TRBD2
CASSENPGNTIYF	TGTGCCAGCAGCGAGAATCCTGGAAACACCATATATTTT	TRBV9	TRBJ1-3	.	.
CSAPGQPSYNEQFF	TGCAGTGCCCCGGGACAGCCCTCCTACAATGAGCAGTTCTTC	TRBV20-1	TRBJ2-1	.	TRBD1
CSARDLVWDNQETQYF	TGCAGTGCTAGAGATCTAGTTTGGGACAACCAAGAGACCCAGTACTTC	TRBV20-1	TRBJ2-5	.	.
CSARADQETQYF	TGCAGTGCTAGGGCCGACCAAGAGACCCAGTACTTC	TRBV20-1	TRBJ2-5	few	.
CASGLVPPLRNEQFF	TGTGCTAGTGGTTTGGTACCCCCACTTAGGAATGAGCAGTTCTTC	TRBV12-5	TRBJ2-1	.	.
CASSDYPGGDNEQFF	TGTGCCAGCAGTGATTATCCCGGTGGGGACAATGAGCAGTTCTTC	TRBV2	TRBJ2-1	.	.
CSASSGNGYEQYF	TGCAGTGCTTCTAGCGGGAATGGCTACGAGCAGTACTTC	TRBV20-1	TRBJ2-7	.	TRBD2
CASSLLQGDYGYTF	TGTGCCAGCAGTCTCCTACAGGGGGACTATGGCTACACCTTC	TRBV6-5	TRBJ1-2	many	TRBD1
CASSSRDTRSYNEQFF	TGTGCCAGCAGCTCGCGGGACACACGATCCTACAATGAGCAGTTCTTC	TRBV7-9	TRBJ2-1	.	.
CASRPGTGASGANVLTF	TGTGCCAGCAGACCCGGGACAGGAGCGTCTGGGGCCAACGTCCTGACTTTC	TRBV27	TRBJ2-6	few	TRBD1
CASSPGQTAYF	TGTGCCAGCAGCCCCGGACAGACAGCGTATTTC	TRBV12-3/TRBV12-4	TRBJ2-4	.	.
CASSLRPTGEAFF	TGTGCCAGCAGTTTACGCCCGACTGGGGAAGCTTTCTTT	TRBV28	TRBJ1-1	.	.
CSAPAGVNNEQFF	TGCAGCGCCCCAGCGGGAGTGAATAATGAGCAGTTCTTC	TRBV29-1	TRBJ2-1	.	TRBD2
CASSFHTVSGANVLTF	TGCGCCAGCAGCTTTCATACAGTCTCTGGGGCCAACGTCCTGACTTTC	TRBV5-1	TRBJ2-6	.	.
CATSDLGEGPHEQFF	TGTGCCACCAGTGATTTGGGAGAGGGACCGCATGAGCAGTTCTTC	TRBV24-1	TRBJ2-1	.	.
CASSSGLAGGSYEQYF	TGCGCCAGCAGCAGCGGACTAGCGGGAGGCTCCTACGAGCAGTACTTC	TRBV5-1	TRBJ2-7	.	TRBD2
CASSIRSEQYF	TGTGCCAGCAGCATTAGGTCCGAGCAGTACTTC	TRBV21-1	TRBJ2-7	few	.
CSVGHLYEQYF	TGCAGCGTTGGACACCTCTACGAGCAGTACTTC	TRBV29-1	TRBJ2-7	.	.
CASSYSRLAGAYEQYF	TGTGCCAGCAGTTACTCGAGGCTAGCGGGGGCCTACGAGCAGTACTTC	TRBV6-2/TRBV6-3	TRBJ2-7	few	TRBD2
CASSLRSYSDEQFF	TGTGCCAGCAGCTTACGATCGTATAGCGATGAGCAGTTCTTC	TRBV9	TRBJ2-1	few	.
CSALATALYYEQYF	TGCAGTGCGTTAGCGACAGCACTCTACTACGAGCAGTACTTC	TRBV20-1	TRBJ2-7	few	.
CASSPGSIVSLNEQFF	TGTGCCAGCAGCCCCGGAAGTATTGTGTCGCTGAATGAGCAGTTCTTC	TRBV7-6	TRBJ2-1	few	.
CASSRTGVEKLFF	TGTGCCAGCAGTCGAACCGGGGTTGAAAAACTGTTTTTT	TRBV6-5	TRBJ1-4	many	.
CASRSQGSGNTIYF	TGTGCCAGCAGATCCCAGGGAAGCGGAAACACCATATATTTT	TRBV25-1	TRBJ1-3	few	.
CASSQGNSNRAYEQYF	TGTGCCAGCAGCCAAGGCAACAGCAATCGCGCCTACGAGCAGTACTTC	TRBV4-2	TRBJ2-7	.	.
CASSRHVGRQGVETQYF	TGTGCCAGCAGCCGTCACGTAGGTCGACAGGGAGTAGAGACCCAGTACTTC	TRBV7-9	TRBJ2-5	.	TRBD1